This T cell receptor beta chain was observed in a study of vaccination effects on CD4 cells after COVID-19. Germline loops: CDR1 SGHNT, CDR2 YYREEE (reference sequence). The J segment lost 7 bases and the V segment lost 0 bases, leaving 9 bases of the junction unmatched. The CDR3 runs 16 residues. Clones were sequenced by immunoSEQ multiplex PCR, and TCRdb holds only the in-frame ones, with some missing. There are tens of thousands of clones in the sample; approximately 76% occur only once, and around 3% lies in the top ten. As regards this clone: Its antigen is still unknown.

Expansion of antigen-specific CD4+ T cells with viral peptide pools was carried out by the ViraFEST assay before sequencing. Culture proceeded for approximately 10 days, and CD4+ T cells were then isolated. The study found no prior SARS-CoV-2 infection in the vaccine recipients, who tested negative for nucleocapsid antibodies. The receptor's source is a human donor who received a COVID-19 vaccine. The chain couples TRBV5-4 to TRBJ2-1; 8 bases are a match to TRBD2. The sample here was CD4+ T cells from PBMCs cultured with HCoV-NL63 spike peptides, taken before COVID-19 vaccination. The DNA for the CDR3 is TGTGCCAGCAGCTTGGATGGGCGGGGGGCGTTGAATGAGCAGTTCTTC. Encoded protein: CASSLDGRGALNEQFF.